What follows are 26 T cell receptor beta chains derived from one specimen sequenced in a study of T cell responses to AZD1222 COVID-19 vaccine. The assay was immunoSEQ multiplex PCR, and TCRdb's table has in-frame clones only and misses some. This table has 190,000 or so clones, more than 75% appearing once. This specimen was peripheral blood, taken 28 days after the second AZD1222 dose. The receptors were sampled from an adult who received the AZD1222 COVID-19 vaccine.

The chain links TRBV9 to TRBJ2-1, with TRBD2 identical over 8 bases. This CDR3 region has 16 residues. Germline CDR1 SGDLS, CDR2 YYNGEE. V lost 4 bases, J lost 7 bases, and 13 bases stayed unmatched. The CDR3 loop is CASSPHLQRETNEQFF. Written as DNA, the CDR3 is TGTGCCAGCAGCCCCCACCTCCAGCGGGAGACGAATGAGCAGTTCTTC.

This clone was seen a single time. The chain employs TRBV24-1 and TRBJ2-2, with D perhaps matching TRBD1 or TRBD2 (5 bases each). Trimming removed 0 bases from V and 9 bases from J, with 7 bases in between. Germline V gene sequence: CDR1 KGHDR, CDR2 SFDVKD. This CDR3 is 13 amino acids long. The CDR3 sequence is CATSDLRGRELFF. The CDR3 DNA reads as TGTGCCACCAGTGATTTGCGGGGCAGGGAGCTGTTTTTT.

The chain uses TRBV10-2 and TRBJ2-5; D is uncertain. Trimming took off 4 bases at V and 0 bases at J, with 3 bases between the two ends. This CDR3 comprises 12 residues. Looked up from germline, CDR1 is WSHSY and CDR2 is SAAADI. The CDR3 DNA reads as TGCGCCAGCAGTGTCAACCAAGAGACCCAGTACTTC. Its protein product is CASSVNQETQYF.

The rearrangement links TRBV21-1 to TRBJ1-3; TRBD1, the table's D call, lacks a check against the DNA. TRBV21-1 is marked as a pseudogene. This CDR3 comprises 15 residues. The chain's CDR3 is CDQVEQIRSGNTIYF. CDR3 bases: TGTGACCAGGTGGAACAAATACGCTCTGGAAACACCATATATTTT.

The rearrangement links TRBV7-3 to TRBJ2-2; TRBD2 matches at 9 bases. Germline V lookup: CDR1 SGHTA, CDR2 FQGTGA. This CDR3 is 17 amino acids long. Unmatched junction bases numbered 11, after V lost 6 bases and J lost 3 bases. The CDR3 reads CASSLGGSGSHTGELFF. The CDR3 DNA reads TGTGCCAGCAGTTTAGGGGGTAGCGGGAGCCACACCGGGGAGCTGTTTTTT.

The chain has TRBV12-3 or TRBV12-4 and TRBJ1-1, with 7 positions matching TRBD1. V gave up 3 bases and J gave up 4 bases; unmatched junction bases: 2. This CDR3 contains 13 residues. This CDR3 is CASSLTGFTEAFF. CDR3 DNA sequence: TGTGCCAGCAGTTTGACAGGGTTCACTGAAGCTTTCTTT.

The chain couples TRBV6-2 or TRBV6-3 to TRBJ1-5; unclear D gene. Trimming removed 2 bases from V and 8 bases from J, with 7 bases in between. The CDR3 is 12 residues long. Germline values: CDR1 MNHEY, CDR2 SVGEGT. The CDR3 here is CASSYPGEPQHF. In DNA, the CDR3 is TGTGCCAGCAGTTACCCCGGGGAGCCCCAGCATTTT.

DNA of the CDR3: TGTGCCAGCACCCTTAACGTAGCGGGAGGGCCGGTAGATACGCAGTATTTT. It encodes CASTLNVAGGPVDTQYF. This rearrangement joins TRBV7-2 to TRBJ2-3; 11 nucleotides align to TRBD2. With V trimmed by 7 bases and J by 5 bases, 14 bases remained unmatched. Germline lookup yields CDR1 SGHTA and CDR2 FQGNSA. This CDR3 comprises 17 residues.

The CDR3 coding sequence is TGTGCCAGCAGAGCGGGACCGGGGGTCCAGACCCAGTACTTC. Protein product: CASRAGPGVQTQYF. V usage is TRBV6-5 and J usage is TRBJ2-5, with 7 bases that match TRBD2. Per the germline V gene, CDR1 is MNHEY and CDR2 is SVGAGI. The junction had 10 bases not matched to a gene; V was cut back by 6 bases and J by 6 bases. This CDR3 has 14 residues.

The genes are TRBV30 and TRBJ2-7; 10 positions match TRBD2. Germline trimming cut 0 bases from V and 6 bases from J; bases unmatched to any gene: 2. The CDR3 sequence is 13 residues long. Germline V lookup: CDR1 GTSNPN, CDR2 SVGIG (reference sequence). For the CDR3, the DNA is TGTGCCTGGAGTGTACTAGCGGGACTCGAGCAGTACTTC. Residues: CAWSVLAGLEQYF.

In this sample, this clone turned up once. This chain's CDR3 is CASSLGLAGGIQYF. Here the CDR3 DNA reads TGTGCCAGCAGTTTGGGACTAGCGGGCGGGATTCAGTACTTC. The rearrangement uses TRBV28 and TRBJ2-4; 12 positions match TRBD2. Germline trimming cut 3 bases from V and 10 bases from J; bases unmatched to any gene: 4. The CDR3 runs 14 residues. Germline V lookup: CDR1 MDHEN, CDR2 SYDVKM.

The chain has TRBV25-1 and TRBJ1-2, with D tentatively TRBD1 (6 bases). The germline V gene has CDR1 MGHDK and CDR2 SYGVNS. V lost 1 base and J lost 4, with 10 bases in between. The CDR3 length is 14 residues. The chain's CDR3 is CASSESLGAYGYTF. The DNA for the CDR3 is TGTGCCAGCAGTGAATCTCTGGGGGCCTATGGCTACACCTTC.

The chain links TRBV2 to TRBJ2-7; tentative D call: TRBD1 (5 bases). This CDR3 comprises 14 residues. V was shortened by 8 bases and J by 5 bases, with 19 bases between the two germline ends. CDR1 is SNHLY and CDR2 is FYNNEI in the germline V gene. In DNA form, the CDR3 reads TGTGCCAGCTCGGAAAGGGGCTTGTCCCACGAGCAGTACTTC. It is translated as CASSERGLSHEQYF.

In its sample, this clone was seen a few times. This chain uses TRBV3-1 (or the pseudogene TRBV3-2) with TRBJ1-1; TRBD1 agrees at 7 bases. Germline-derived CDR1 and CDR2 are LGHDT and YNNKEL (reference sequence). The CDR3 runs 15 residues. The V segment lost 4 bases and the J segment 1 base; nucleotides outside the gene matches: 6. This CDR3 reads CASSPRDRPNTEAFF. CDR3 DNA: TGTGCCAGCAGCCCCCGGGACAGACCGAACACTGAAGCTTTCTTT.

This chain connects TRBV20-1 to TRBJ2-7, with D unresolved. Trimming cost V 3 bases and J 6 bases, with 15 bases left between them. Germline V CDR1 and CDR2: DFQATT, SNEGSKA (reference sequence). This CDR3 comprises 13 residues. Written as DNA, the CDR3 is TGCAGTGCTAGTTTGCTTTCCGGACGCGAGCAGTACTTC. Translating it yields CSASLLSGREQYF.

The chain links TRBV7-9 to TRBJ1-1; TRBD1 might be the D (5 bases). Between the trimmed V and J ends, which lost 5 bases and 1 base, there was a span of 17 bases. In germline, CDR1 is SEHNR, CDR2 FQNEAQ (reference sequence). The CDR3 loop spans 16 amino acids. CDR3 DNA: TGTGCCAGCAGCCCCGGGGCCCGCGGTTGGAACACTGAAGCTTTCTTT. Translation: CASSPGARGWNTEAFF.

The chain uses TRBV7-3 and TRBJ2-2, with unresolved D. The ends were cut back, 8 bases at V and 4 bases at J, with 14 bases in the middle. This CDR3 contains 14 residues. Germline assignment: CDR1 SGHTA and CDR2 FQGTGA. In DNA form, the CDR3 reads TGTGCCAGCTCTCGCGGCGGATCCACCGGGGAGCTGTTTTTT. Translated, it gives CASSRGGSTGELFF.

The chain links TRBV5-1 to TRBJ1-6, with 8 bases aligning to TRBD1. V lost 4 bases, J lost 5 bases, and 8 bases stayed unmatched. Germline V gene sequence: CDR1 SGHRS, CDR2 YFSETQ. This CDR3 is 16 amino acids long. CDR3 residues: CASSLRTGPDNSPLHF. Written as DNA, the CDR3 is TGCGCCAGCAGCCTACGGACAGGGCCTGATAATTCACCCCTCCACTTT. Based on the CDR3 plus reference TRBV5-1 and TRBJ1-6, the full variable domain is KAGVTQTPRYLIKTRGQQVTLSCSPISGHRSVSWYQQTPGQGLQFLFEYFSETQRNKGNFPGRFSGRQFSNSRSEMNVSTLELGDSALYLCASSLRTGPDNSPLHFGNGTRLTVT.

CDR3: CASSQGPQGTGGSYEQYF. In nucleotides, the CDR3 is TGCGCCAGCAGCCAAGGCCCTCAAGGGACAGGGGGCTCCTACGAGCAGTACTTC. The chain uses TRBV4-1 and TRBJ2-7; 11 nucleotides line up with TRBD1. Germline CDR1 reads MGHRA; CDR2 reads YSYEKL. The CDR3 runs to 18 residues. The ends lost 1 base at V and 0 bases at J; junction bases unmatched: 8.

The chain employs TRBV5-4 and TRBJ2-7, with 8 positions matching TRBD1. The CDR3 covers 15 residues. With V trimmed by 4 bases and J by 1 base, 7 bases remained unmatched. Germline-derived CDR1 and CDR2 are SGHNT and YYREEE (reference sequence). CDR3 nucleotides: TGTGCCAGCAGCACCGACAGGGGCTTTTCCTACGAGCAGTACTTC. Its protein is CASSTDRGFSYEQYF. Based on the CDR3 plus reference TRBV5-4 and TRBJ2-7, the full variable domain is ETGVTQSPTHLIKTRGQQVTLRCSSQSGHNTVSWYQQALGQGPQFIFQYYREEENGRGNFPPRFSGLQFPNYSSELNVNALELDDSALYLCASSTDRGFSYEQYFGPGTRLTVT.

V usage is TRBV5-1 and J usage is TRBJ2-1, with a weak D call TRBD1 (6 bases). CDR3 length equals 13 residues. From germline, CDR1 is SGHRS and CDR2 YFSETQ. The ends were cut back, 4 bases at V and 7 bases at J, with 12 bases in the middle. CDR3 residues: CASSLLGANEQFF. In nucleotides, the CDR3 is TGCGCCAGCAGCCTCCTGGGGGCTAATGAGCAGTTCTTC.

The chain is built from TRBV28 and TRBJ1-4; D is undetermined. V was shortened by 6 bases and J by 7 bases, with 12 bases between the two germline ends. Germline V gene sequence: CDR1 MDHEN, CDR2 SYDVKM. CDR3 size: 13 residues. CDR3 in DNA: TGTGCCAGCAGGAGGCAGGAGACTGAAAAACTGTTTTTT. Amino acid sequence: CASRRQETEKLFF.

V and J are TRBV10-3 and TRBJ2-2; a weak D match, TRBD1 (6 bases). The CDR3 is made up of 13 amino acids. The germline gives CDR1 ENHRY, CDR2 SYGVKD. V lost 7 bases and J lost 6, with 12 bases in between. The CDR3 here is CAITTGSAGELFF. The CDR3 DNA reads TGTGCCATCACTACAGGGTCAGCCGGGGAGCTGTTTTTT.

This chain joins TRBV24-1 and TRBJ2-2; D is unclear. The CDR3 runs 14 residues. V was trimmed by 3 bases and J by 7 bases, leaving 11 bases between them. Germline-derived CDR1 and CDR2 are KGHDR and SFDVKD. CDR3 nucleotides: TGTGCCACCAGTGATCCGAATTTGGTCGGGGAGCTGTTTTTT. Amino acids: CATSDPNLVGELFF.

The J gene is TRBJ2-1, the V gene TRBV7-8; 9 bases fit TRBD2. The trim removed 5 bases at V and 5 bases at J, leaving 7 bases unmatched. The CDR3 length is 15 residues. Germline-derived CDR1 and CDR2 are SGHVS and FQNEAQ. CDR3 in DNA: TGTGCCAGCAGCCGCGATCTAGCGGGGAACAATGAGCAGTTCTTC. It yields the protein CASSRDLAGNNEQFF.

The CDR3 bases are TGTGCCAGCAGCTTCTGGGGCAGGGGCGGTGAAGCTTTCTTT. Its translation is CASSFWGRGGEAFF. J is TRBJ1-1 and V is TRBV5-6, with a tentative D call TRBD1 (6 bases). V was trimmed by 2 bases and J by 7 bases, leaving 15 bases between them. There are 14 residues in the CDR3. Germline lookup yields CDR1 SGHDT and CDR2 YYEEEE.